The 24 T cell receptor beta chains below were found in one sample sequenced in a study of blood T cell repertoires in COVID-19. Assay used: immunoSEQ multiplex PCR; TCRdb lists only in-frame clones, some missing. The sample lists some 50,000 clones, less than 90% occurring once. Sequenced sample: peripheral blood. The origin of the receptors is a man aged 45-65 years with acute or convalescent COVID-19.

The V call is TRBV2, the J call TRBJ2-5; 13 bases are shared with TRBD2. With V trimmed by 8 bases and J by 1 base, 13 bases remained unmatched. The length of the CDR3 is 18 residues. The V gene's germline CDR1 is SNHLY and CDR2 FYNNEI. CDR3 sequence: CASQLAGGPQTPQETQYF. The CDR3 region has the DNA TGTGCCAGCCAACTAGCGGGAGGGCCCCAAACTCCCCAAGAGACCCAGTACTTC.

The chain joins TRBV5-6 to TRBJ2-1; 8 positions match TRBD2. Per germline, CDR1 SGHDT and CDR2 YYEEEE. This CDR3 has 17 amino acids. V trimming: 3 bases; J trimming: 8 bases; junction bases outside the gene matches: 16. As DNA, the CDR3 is TGTGCCAGCAGCTCCGGAGGGGCGGGGGGCCCGTTGGATGAGCAGTTCTTC. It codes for CASSSGGAGGPLDEQFF.

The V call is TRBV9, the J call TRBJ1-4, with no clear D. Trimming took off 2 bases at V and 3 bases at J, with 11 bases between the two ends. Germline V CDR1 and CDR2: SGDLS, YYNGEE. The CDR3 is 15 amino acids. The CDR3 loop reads CASSVRPGPNEKLFF. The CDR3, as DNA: TGTGCCAGCAGCGTCAGGCCAGGCCCTAATGAAAAACTGTTTTTT.

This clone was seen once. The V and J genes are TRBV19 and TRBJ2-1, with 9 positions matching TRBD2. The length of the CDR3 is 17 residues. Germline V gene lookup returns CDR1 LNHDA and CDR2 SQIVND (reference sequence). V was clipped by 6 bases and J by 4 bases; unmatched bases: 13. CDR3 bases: TGTGCCAGTAGCGGATCTGGCAGGCTAGCGGGATACAATGAGCAGTTCTTC. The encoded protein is CASSGSGRLAGYNEQFF.

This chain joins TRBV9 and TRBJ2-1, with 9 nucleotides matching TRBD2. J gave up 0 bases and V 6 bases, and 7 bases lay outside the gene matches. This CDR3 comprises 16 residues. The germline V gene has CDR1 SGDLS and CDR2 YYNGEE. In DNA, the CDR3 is TGTGCCAGCAAAGGGGCGGGAGGGAGCTCCTACAATGAGCAGTTCTTC. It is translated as CASKGAGGSSYNEQFF.

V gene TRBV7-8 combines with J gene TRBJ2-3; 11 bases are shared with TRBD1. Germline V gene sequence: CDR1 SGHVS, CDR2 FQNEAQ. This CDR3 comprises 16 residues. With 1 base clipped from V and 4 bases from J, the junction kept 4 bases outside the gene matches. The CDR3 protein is CASSLGDRGWADTQYF. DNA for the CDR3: TGTGCCAGCAGCTTAGGGGACAGGGGGTGGGCAGATACGCAGTATTTT.

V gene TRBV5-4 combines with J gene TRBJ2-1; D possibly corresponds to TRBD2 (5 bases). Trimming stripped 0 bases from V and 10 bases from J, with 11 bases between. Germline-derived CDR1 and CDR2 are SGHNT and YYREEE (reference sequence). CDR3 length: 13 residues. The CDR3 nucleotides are TGTGCCAGCAGCTTGGACGGGGAGCTGGAGCAGTTCTTC. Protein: CASSLDGELEQFF.

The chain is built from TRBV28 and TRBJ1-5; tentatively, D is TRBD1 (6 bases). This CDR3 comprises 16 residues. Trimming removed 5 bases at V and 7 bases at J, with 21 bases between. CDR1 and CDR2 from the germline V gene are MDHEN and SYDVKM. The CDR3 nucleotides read TGTGCCAGCAGTATGGGGGCGCAGGTTAGGAGACAGCCCCAGCATTTT. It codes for CASSMGAQVRRQPQHF.

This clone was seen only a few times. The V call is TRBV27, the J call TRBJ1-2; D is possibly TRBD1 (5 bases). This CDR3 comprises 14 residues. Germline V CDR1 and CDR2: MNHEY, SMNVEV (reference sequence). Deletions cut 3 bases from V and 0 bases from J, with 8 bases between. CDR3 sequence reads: CASSFTGSNYGYTF. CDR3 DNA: TGTGCCAGCAGTTTCACAGGCTCTAACTATGGCTACACCTTC.

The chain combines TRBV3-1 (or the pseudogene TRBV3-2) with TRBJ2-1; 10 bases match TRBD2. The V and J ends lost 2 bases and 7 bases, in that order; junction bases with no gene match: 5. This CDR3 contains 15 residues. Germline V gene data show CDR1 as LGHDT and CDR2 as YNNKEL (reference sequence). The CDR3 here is CASSQSSGSINEQFF. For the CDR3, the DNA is TGTGCCAGCAGCCAATCTAGCGGGAGTATAAATGAGCAGTTCTTC.

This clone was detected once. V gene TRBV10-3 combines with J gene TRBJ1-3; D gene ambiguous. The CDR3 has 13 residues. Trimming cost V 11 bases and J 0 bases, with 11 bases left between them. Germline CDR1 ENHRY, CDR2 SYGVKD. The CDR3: CAVRLYSGNTIYF. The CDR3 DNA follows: TGTGCCGTCCGGTTGTACTCTGGAAACACCATATATTTT.

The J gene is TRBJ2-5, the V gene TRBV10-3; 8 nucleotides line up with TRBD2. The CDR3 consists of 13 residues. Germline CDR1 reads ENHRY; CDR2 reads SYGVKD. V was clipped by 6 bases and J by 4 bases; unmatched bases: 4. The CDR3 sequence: CAIRAGEAETQYF. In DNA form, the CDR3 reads TGTGCCATCAGAGCGGGAGAGGCAGAGACCCAGTACTTC.

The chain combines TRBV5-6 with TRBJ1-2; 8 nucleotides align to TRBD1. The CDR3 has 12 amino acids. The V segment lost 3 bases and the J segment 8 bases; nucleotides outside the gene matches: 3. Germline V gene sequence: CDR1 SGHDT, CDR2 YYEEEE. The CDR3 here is CASSSTGEGYTF. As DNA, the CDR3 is TGTGCCAGCAGCTCGACAGGGGAGGGCTACACCTTC. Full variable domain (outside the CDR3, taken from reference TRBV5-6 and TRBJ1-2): DAGVTQSPTHLIKTRGQQVTLRCSPKSGHDTVSWYQQALGQGPQFIFQYYEEEERQRGNFPDRFSGHQFPNYSSELNVNALLLGDSALYLCASSSTGEGYTFGSGTRLTVV.

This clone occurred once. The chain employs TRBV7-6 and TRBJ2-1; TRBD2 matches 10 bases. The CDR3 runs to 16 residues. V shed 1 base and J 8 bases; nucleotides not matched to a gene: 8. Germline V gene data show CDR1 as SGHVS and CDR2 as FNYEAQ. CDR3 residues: CASSLERAGGPDEQFF. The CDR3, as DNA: TGTGCCAGCAGCTTAGAGCGAGCGGGGGGGCCAGATGAGCAGTTCTTC.

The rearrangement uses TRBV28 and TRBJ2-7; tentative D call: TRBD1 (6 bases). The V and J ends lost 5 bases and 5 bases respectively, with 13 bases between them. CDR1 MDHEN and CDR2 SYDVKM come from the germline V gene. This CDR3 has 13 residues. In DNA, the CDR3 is TGTGCCAGCAGTCTGGGGACATTGGACGAGCAGTACTTC. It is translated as CASSLGTLDEQYF.

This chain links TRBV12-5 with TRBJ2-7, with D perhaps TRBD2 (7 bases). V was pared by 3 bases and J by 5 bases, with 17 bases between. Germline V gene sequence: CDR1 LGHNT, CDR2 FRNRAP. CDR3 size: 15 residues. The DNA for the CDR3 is TGTGCTAGTGGTTTTGTAATGGGGGGGCTAAACGAGCAGTACTTC. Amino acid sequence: CASGFVMGGLNEQYF.

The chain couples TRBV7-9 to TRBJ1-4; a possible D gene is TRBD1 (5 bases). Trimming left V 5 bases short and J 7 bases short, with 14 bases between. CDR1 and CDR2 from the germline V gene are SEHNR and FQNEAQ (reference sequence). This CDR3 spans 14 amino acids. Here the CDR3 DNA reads TGTGCCAGCAGCCCGGGGCAGGGAGGTGAAAAACTGTTTTTT. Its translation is CASSPGQGGEKLFF.

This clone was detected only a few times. The CDR3 DNA is TGTGCCAGCTCACCGGACTCCGGGACAGGGTTCACTGAAGCTTTCTTT. As protein: CASSPDSGTGFTEAFF. The genes are TRBV18 and TRBJ1-1, with 9 bases lining up with TRBD1. With V trimmed by 3 bases and J by 4 bases, 9 bases remained unmatched. The CDR3 runs 16 residues. The germline CDR1 and CDR2 sequences are KGHSH and LQKENI.

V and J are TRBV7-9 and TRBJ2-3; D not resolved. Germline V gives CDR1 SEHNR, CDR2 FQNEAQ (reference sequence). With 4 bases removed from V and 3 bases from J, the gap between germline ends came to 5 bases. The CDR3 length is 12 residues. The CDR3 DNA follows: TGTGCCAGCAGCTCAGGAACAGATACGCAGTATTTT. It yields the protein CASSSGTDTQYF.

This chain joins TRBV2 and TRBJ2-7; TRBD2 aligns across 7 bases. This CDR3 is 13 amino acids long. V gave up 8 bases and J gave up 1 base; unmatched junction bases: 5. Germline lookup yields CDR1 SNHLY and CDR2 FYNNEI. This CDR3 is CASREDGSYEQYF. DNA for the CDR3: TGTGCCAGCCGGGAGGACGGTTCCTACGAGCAGTACTTC.

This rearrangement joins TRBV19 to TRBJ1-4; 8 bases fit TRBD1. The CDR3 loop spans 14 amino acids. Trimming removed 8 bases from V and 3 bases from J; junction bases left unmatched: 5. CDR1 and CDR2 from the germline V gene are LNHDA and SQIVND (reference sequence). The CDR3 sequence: CASSDRGANEKLFF. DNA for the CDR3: TGTGCCAGTTCCGACAGGGGCGCTAATGAAAAACTGTTTTTT.

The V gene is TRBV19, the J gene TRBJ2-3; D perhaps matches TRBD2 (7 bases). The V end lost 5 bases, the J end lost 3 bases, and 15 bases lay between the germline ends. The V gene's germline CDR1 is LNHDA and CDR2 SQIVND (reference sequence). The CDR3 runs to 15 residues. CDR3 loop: CASSLGGRSTDTQYF. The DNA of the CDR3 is TGTGCCAGTAGTCTGGGGGGGCGAAGTACAGATACGCAGTATTTT. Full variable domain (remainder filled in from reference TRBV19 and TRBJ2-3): DGGITQSPKYLFRKEGQNVTLSCEQNLNHDAMYWYRQDPGQGLRLIYYSQIVNDFQKGDIAEGYSVSREKKESFPLTVTSAQKNPTAFYLCASSLGGRSTDTQYFGPGTRLTVL.

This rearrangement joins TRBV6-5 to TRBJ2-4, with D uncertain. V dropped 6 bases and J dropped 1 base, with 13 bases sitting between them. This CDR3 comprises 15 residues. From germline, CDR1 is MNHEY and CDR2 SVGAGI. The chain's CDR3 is CASSLNSVAKNIQYF. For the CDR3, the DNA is TGTGCCAGCAGCCTAAATAGTGTGGCCAAAAACATTCAGTACTTC.

The CDR3 sequence: CASSPIWGDTEAFF. The CDR3 coding sequence is TGTGCCAGCAGCCCGATCTGGGGGGACACTGAAGCTTTCTTT. The chain combines TRBV7-9 with TRBJ1-1; tentative D call: TRBD1 (5 bases). Germline loops: CDR1 SEHNR, CDR2 FQNEAQ (reference sequence). The length of the CDR3 is 14 residues. Trimming left V 5 bases short and J 3 bases short, with 13 bases between.